The clone carrying this TCR beta chain was seen at least ten times. Its specificity is not known. The V gene's germline CDR1 is LGHDT and CDR2 YNNKEL (reference sequence). V was trimmed by 4 bases and J by 5 bases, leaving 16 bases between them. This CDR3 contains 15 residues. By 5'RACE with 10-nucleotide random UMIs, the cDNA was made. MiXCR was run by TCRdb on the 5' RACE reads, yielding one entry per CDR3 protein. In the table there are 50,000 to 75,000 distinct CDR3 sequences, about 13% of which are singletons. The data were taken from a study of neurological immune-mediated disorders. Study-wide points: Because no CDR3 amino acid sequences were shared across subjects by expanded clones, private repertoires were suggested in all groups.

Where libraries were unsorted, they were derived from 2 million PBMCs stored at -80 degrees C. Sequencing was done on a sample of PBMCs. The rearrangement joins TRBV3-1 to TRBJ2-3; possibly TRBD1 for D (5 bases). The sequence came from a woman aged 55-70 years with HTLV-1-associated myelopathy (HAM/TSP). The CDR3 loop reads CASSPDSGRQDTQYF. CDR3 coding DNA: TGTGCCAGCAGCCCCGACTCAGGGCGTCAAGATACGCAGTATTTT.